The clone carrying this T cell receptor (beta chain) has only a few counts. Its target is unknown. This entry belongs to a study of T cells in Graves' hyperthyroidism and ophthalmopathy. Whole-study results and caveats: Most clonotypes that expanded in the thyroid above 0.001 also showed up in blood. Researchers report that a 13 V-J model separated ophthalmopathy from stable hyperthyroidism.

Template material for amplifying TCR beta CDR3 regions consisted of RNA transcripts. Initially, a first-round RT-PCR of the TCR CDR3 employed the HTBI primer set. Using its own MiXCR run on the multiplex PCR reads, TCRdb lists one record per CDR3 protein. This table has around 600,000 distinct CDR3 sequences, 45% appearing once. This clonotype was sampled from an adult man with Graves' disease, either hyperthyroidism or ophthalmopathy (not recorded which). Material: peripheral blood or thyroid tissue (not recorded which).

The CDR3 DNA reads TGTGCCAGCAGTACCGACAGATTCTACGAGCAGTACTTC. Protein sequence: CASSTDRFYEQYF. V gene TRBV6-6 combines with J gene TRBJ2-7; possible D gene TRBD1, 5 bases. Germline CDR1 and CDR2: MNHNY and SVGAGI (reference sequence). Between the trimmed V and J ends, which lost 5 bases and 3 bases, there was a span of 11 bases. This CDR3 comprises 13 residues.